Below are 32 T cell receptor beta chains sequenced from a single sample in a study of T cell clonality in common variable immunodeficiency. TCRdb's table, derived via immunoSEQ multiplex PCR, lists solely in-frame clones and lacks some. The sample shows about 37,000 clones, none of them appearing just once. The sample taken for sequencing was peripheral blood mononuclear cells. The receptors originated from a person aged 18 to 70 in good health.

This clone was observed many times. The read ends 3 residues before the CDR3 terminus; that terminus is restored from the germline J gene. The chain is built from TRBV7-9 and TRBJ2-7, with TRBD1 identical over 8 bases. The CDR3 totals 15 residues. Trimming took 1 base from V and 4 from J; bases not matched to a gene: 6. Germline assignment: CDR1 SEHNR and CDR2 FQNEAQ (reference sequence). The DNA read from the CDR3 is TGTGCCAGCAGCTTAGGGGAAGGGACAGGATACGAG. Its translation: CASSLGEGTGYE. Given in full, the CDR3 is CASSLGEGTGYEQYF.

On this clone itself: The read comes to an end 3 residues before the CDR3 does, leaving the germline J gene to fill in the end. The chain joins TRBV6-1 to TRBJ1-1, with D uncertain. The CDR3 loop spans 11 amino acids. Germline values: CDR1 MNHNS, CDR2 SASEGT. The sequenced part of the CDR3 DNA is TGTGCCAGCAGTGAGGACTTCTTA. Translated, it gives CASSEDFL. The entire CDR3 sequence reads CASSEDFLAFF.

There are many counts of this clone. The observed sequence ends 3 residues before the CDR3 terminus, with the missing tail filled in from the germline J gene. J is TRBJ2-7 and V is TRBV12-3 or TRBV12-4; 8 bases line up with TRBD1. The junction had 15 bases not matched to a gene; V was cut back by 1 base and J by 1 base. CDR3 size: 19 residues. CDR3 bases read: TGTGCCAGCAGTTTAGAATACTTTAACCGGGACAGGTTATCCTACGAG. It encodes CASSLEYFNRDRLSYE. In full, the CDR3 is CASSLEYFNRDRLSYEQYF.

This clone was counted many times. The CDR3 sequence is CASRNSGGTEAFF. Incomplete CDR3 DNA: TGTGCCAGCAGAAACTCAGGAGGCACTGAA. This rearrangement joins TRBV2 to TRBJ1-1; D not certain. The read gets to within 3 residues of the CDR3 end, and the germline J gene fills in the rest. The V gene lost 6 bases and the J gene lost 4 bases, with 12 bases spanning the gap. The V gene's germline CDR1 is SNHLY and CDR2 FYNNEI. The CDR3 extends over 13 amino acids.

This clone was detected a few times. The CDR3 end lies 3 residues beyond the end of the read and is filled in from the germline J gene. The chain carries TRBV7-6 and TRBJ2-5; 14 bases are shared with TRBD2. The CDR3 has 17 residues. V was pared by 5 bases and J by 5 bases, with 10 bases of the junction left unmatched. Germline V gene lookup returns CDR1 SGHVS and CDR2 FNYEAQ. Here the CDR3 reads CASSPYRLAGGRETQYF. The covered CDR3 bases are TGTGCCAGCAGCCCCTACCGACTAGCGGGGGGGAGGGAGACC. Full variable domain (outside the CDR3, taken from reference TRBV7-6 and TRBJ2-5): GAGVSQSPRYKVTKRGQDVALRCDPISGHVSLYWYRQALGQGPEFLTYFNYEAQQDKSGLPNDRFSAERPEGSISTLTIQRTEQRDSAMYRCASSPYRLAGGRETQYFGPGTRLLVL.

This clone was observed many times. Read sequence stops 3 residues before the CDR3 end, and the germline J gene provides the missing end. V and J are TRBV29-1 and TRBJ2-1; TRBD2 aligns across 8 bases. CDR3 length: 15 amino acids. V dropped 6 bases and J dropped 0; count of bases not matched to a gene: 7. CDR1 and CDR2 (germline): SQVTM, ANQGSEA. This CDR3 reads CSVDSGESSYNEQFF. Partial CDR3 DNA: TGCAGCGTCGATAGCGGGGAGAGCTCCTACAATGAG.

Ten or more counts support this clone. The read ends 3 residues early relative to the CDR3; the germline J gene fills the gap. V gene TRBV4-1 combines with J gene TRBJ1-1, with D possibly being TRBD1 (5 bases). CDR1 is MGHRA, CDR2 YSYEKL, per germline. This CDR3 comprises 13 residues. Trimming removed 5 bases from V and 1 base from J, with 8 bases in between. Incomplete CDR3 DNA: TGCGCCAGCAGCTACAGGAAGAACACTGAA. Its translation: CASSYRKNTE. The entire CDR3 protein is CASSYRKNTEAFF.

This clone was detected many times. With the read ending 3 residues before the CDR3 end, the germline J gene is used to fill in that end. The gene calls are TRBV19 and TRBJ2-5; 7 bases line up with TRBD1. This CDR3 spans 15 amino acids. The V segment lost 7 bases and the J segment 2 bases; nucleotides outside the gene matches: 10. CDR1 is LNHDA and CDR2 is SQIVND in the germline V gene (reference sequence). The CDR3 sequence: CASTPTGYLQETQYF. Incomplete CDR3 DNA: TGTGCCAGTACACCGACAGGGTATCTTCAAGAGACC.

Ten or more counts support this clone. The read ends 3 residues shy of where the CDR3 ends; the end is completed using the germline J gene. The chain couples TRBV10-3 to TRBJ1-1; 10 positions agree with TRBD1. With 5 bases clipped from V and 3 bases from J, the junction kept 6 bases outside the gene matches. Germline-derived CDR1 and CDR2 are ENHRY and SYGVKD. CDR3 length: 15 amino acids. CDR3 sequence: CAISWTGGGDTEAFF. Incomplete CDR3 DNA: TGTGCCATCAGTTGGACAGGGGGAGGGGACACTGAA.

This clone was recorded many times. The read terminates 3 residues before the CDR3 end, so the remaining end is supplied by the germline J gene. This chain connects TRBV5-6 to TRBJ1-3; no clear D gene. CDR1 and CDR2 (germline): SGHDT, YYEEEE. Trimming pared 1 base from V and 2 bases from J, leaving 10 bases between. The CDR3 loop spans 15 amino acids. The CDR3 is CASSLFGNPGNTIYF. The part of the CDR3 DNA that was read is TGTGCCAGCAGCTTGTTTGGCAACCCTGGAAACACC.

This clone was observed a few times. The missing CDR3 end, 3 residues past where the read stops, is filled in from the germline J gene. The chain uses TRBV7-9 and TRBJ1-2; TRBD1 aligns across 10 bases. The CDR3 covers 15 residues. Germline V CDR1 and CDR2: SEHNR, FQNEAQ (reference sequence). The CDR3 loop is CASSPAGTGEGGYTF. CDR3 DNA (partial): TGTGCCAGCAGCCCGGCCGGGACAGGGGAGGGAGGC.

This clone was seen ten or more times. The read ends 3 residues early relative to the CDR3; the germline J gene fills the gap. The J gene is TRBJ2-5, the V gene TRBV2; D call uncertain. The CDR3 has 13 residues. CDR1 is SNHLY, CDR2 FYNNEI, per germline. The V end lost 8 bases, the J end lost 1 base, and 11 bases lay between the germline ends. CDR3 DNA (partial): TGTGCCAGCTATACGGGTAGCCAAGAGACC. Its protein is CASYTGSQET. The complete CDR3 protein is CASYTGSQETQYF. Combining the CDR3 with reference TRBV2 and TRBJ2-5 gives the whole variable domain EPEVTQTPSHQVTQMGQEVILRCVPISNHLYFYWYRQILGQKVEFLVSFYNNEISEKSEIFDDQFSVERPDGSNFTLKIRSTKLEDSAMYFCASYTGSQETQYFGPGTRLLVL.

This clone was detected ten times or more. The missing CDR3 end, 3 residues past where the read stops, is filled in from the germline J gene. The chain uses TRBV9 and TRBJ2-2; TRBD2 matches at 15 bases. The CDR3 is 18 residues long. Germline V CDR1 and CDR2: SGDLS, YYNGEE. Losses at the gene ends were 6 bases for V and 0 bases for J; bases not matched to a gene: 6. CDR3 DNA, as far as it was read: TGTGCCAGCACGGTTGGGACTAGCGGGAGGCCGAACACCGGGGAG. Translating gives CASTVGTSGRPNTGE. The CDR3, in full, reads CASTVGTSGRPNTGELFF.

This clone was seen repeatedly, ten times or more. CDR3 bases read: TGTGCCAGCAGCTCCGAAGAGACC. Protein sequence: CASSSEET. The full CDR3 reads CASSSEETQYF. The chain links TRBV7-8 to TRBJ2-5; D unclear. The read stops 3 residues short of the end of the CDR3; the missing end is completed from the germline J gene. The CDR3 is 11 residues long. Trimming removed 4 bases at V and 3 bases at J, with 3 bases between. Germline V gives CDR1 SGHVS, CDR2 FQNEAQ.

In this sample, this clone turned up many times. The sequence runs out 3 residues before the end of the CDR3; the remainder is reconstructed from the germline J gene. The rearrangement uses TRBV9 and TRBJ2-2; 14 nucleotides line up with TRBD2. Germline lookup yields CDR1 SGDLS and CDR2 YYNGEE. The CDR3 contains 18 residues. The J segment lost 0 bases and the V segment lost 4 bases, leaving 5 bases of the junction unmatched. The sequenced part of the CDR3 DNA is TGTGCCAGCAGCTCGGGACTAGCGGGAGCCACGAACACCGGGGAG. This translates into CASSSGLAGATNTGE. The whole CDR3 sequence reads CASSSGLAGATNTGELFF.

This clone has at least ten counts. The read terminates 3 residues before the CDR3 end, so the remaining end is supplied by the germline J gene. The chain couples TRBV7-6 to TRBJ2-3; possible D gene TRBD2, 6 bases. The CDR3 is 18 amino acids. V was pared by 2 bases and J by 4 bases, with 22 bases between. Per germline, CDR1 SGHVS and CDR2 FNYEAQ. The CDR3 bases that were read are TGTGCCAGCAGCTTACGTCCTAGCGCGACGGTTAGTCCAGATACG. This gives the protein CASSLRPSATVSPDT. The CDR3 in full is CASSLRPSATVSPDTQYF.

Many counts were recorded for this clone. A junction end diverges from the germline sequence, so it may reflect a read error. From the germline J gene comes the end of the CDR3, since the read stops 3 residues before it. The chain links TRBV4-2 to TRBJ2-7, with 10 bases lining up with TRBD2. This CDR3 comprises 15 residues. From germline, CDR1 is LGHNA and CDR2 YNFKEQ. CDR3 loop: CASSQKREGSYEQYF. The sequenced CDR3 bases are TGCGCCAGCAGCCAAAAGCGGGAGGGATCCTACGAG.

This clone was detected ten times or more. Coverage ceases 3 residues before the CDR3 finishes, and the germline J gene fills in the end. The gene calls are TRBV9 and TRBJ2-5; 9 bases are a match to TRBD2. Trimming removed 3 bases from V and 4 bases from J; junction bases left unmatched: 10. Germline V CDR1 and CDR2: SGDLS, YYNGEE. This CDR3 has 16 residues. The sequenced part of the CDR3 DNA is TGTGCCAGCAGCGATCGTAGCGGGAGTGTCGGAGAGACC. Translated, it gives CASSDRSGSVGET. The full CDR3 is CASSDRSGSVGETQYF.

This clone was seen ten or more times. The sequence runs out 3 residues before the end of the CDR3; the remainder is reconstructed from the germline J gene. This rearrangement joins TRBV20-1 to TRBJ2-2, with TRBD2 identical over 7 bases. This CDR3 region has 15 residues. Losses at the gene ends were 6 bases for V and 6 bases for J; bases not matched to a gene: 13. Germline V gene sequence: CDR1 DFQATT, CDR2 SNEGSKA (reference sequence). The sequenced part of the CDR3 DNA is TGCAGTGCCCCGAGGACTAGTGGGTTTCCCGGGGAG. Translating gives CSAPRTSGFPGE. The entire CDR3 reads CSAPRTSGFPGELFF.

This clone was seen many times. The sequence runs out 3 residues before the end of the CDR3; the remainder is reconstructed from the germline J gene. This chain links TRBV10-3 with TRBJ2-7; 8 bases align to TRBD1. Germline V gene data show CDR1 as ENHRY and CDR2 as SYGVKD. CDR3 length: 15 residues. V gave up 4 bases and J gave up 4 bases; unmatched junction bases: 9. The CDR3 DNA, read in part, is TGTGCCATCAGTGGACAGGGGCACCTGGGGTACGAG. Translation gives CAISGQGHLGYE. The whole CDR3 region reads CAISGQGHLGYEQYF.

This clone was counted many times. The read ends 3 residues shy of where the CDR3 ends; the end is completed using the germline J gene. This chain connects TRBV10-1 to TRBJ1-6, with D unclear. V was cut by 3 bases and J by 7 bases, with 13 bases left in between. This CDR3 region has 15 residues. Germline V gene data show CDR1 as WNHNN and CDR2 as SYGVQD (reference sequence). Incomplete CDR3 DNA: TGCGCCAGCAGTGAAGGAGGACTGGGGAATTCACCC. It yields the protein CASSEGGLGNSP. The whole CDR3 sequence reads CASSEGGLGNSPLHF.

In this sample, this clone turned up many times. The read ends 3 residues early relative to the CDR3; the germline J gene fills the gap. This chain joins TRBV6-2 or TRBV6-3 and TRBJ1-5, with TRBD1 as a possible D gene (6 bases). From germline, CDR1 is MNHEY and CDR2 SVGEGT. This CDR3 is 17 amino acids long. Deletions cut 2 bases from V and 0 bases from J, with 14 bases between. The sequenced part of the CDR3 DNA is TGTGCCAGCAGTTACGGCGGGACAACCTATAGCAATCAGCCC. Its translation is CASSYGGTTYSNQP. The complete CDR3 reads CASSYGGTTYSNQPQHF.

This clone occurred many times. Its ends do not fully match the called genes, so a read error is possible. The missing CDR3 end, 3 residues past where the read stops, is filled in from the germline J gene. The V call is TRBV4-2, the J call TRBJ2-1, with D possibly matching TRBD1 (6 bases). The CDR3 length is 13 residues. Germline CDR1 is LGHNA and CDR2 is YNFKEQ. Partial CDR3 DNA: TGCGCCAGCAGCTACGGGACACAAAATGAG. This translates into CASSYGTQNE. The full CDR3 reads CASSYGTQNEQFF.

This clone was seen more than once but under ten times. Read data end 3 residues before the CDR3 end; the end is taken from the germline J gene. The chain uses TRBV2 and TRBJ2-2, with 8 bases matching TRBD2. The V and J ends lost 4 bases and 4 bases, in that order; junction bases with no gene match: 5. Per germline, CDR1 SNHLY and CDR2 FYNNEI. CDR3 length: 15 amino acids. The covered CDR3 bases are TGTGCCAGCAGTGCCGGGACTAGGCGCACCGGGGAG. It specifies CASSAGTRRTGE. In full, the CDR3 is CASSAGTRRTGELFF.

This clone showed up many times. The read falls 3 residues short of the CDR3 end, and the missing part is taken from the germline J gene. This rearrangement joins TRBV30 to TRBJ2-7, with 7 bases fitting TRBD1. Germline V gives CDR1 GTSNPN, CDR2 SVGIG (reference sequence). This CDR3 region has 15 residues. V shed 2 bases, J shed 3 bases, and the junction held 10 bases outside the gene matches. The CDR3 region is CAWSTRQGQLYEQYF. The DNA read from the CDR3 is TGTGCCTGGAGTACCCGACAGGGTCAGCTCTACGAG.

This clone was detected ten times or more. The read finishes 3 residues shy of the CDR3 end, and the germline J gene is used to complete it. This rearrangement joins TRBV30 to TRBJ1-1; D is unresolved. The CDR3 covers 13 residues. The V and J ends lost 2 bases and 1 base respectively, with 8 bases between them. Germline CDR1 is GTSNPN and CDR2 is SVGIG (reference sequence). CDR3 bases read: TGTGCCTGGAGTTGGGCCCCGAACACTGAA. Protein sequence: CAWSWAPNTE. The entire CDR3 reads CAWSWAPNTEAFF.

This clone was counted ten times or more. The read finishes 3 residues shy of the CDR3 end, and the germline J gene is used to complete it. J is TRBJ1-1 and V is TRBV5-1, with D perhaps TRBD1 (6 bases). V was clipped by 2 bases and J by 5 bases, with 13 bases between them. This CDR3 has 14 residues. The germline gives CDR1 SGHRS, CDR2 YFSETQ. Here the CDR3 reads CASSFFRGETEAFF. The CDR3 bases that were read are TGCGCCAGCAGCTTTTTCAGGGGCGAGACTGAA.

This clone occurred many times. CDR3 DNA (partial): TGTGCCAGTAGTGGGACACTGGTTTATGGC. It yields the protein CASSGTLVYG. The entire CDR3 protein reads CASSGTLVYGYTF. V usage is TRBV19 and J usage is TRBJ1-2, with D maybe TRBD1 (6 bases). Read data end 3 residues before the CDR3 end; the end is taken from the germline J gene. Germline CDR1 and CDR2: LNHDA and SQIVND (reference sequence). This CDR3 spans 13 amino acids. Trimming cost V 5 bases and J 5 bases, with 12 bases left between them.

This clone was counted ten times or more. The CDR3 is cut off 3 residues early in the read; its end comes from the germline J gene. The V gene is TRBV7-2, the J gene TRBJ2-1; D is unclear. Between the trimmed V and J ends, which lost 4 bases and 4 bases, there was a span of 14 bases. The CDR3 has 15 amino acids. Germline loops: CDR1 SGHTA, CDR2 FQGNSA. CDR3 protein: CASSSGPYIYNEQFF. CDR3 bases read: TGTGCCAGCAGCTCGGGTCCTTACATATACAATGAG. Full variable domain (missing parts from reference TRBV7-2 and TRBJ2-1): GAGVSQSPSNKVTEKGKDVELRCDPISGHTALYWYRQSLGQGLEFLIYFQGNSAPDKSGLPSDRFSAERTGGSVSTLTIQRTQQEDSAVYLCASSSGPYIYNEQFFGPGTRLTVL.

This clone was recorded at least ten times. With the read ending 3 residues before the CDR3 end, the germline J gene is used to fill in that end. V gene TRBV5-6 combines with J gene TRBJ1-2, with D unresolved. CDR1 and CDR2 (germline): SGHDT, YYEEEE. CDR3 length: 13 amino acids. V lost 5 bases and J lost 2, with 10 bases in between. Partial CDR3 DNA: TGTGCCAGCAGATCAAGGGCGAACTATGGC. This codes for CASRSRANYG. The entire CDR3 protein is CASRSRANYGYTF.

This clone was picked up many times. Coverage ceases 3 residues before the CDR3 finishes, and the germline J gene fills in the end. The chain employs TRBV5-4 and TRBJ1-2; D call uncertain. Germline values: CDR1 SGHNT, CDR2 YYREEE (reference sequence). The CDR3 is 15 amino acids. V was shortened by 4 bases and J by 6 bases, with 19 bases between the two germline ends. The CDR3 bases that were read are TGTGCCAGCAGCCAATCGGGGATCCCCGGACATGGC. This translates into CASSQSGIPGHG. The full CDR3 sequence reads CASSQSGIPGHGYTF.

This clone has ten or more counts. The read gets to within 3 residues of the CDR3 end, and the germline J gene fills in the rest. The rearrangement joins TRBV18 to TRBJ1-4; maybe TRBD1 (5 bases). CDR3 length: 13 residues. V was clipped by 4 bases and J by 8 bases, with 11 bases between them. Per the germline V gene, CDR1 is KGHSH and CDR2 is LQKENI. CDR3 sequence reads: CASSRSSGEKLFF. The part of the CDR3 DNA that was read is TGTGCCAGCTCACGCTCCTCAGGGGAAAAA.